The subject of this entry is one T cell receptor (beta chain). Its matching antigen is unknown. These data are taken from a study of PD-1 blockade in classical Hodgkin lymphoma. Findings and caveats of the study: Newly diagnosed patients reportedly had lower baseline TCR diversity than healthy donors.

With 0 bases removed from V and 4 bases from J, the gap between germline ends came to 11 bases. There are 15 residues in the CDR3. Germline V gene lookup returns CDR1 LGHNA and CDR2 YSLEER. The repertoire was sequenced with immunoSEQ multiplex PCR; TCRdb's copy has only in-frame clones and lacks some. The sample holds 60,000 to 65,000 clones; about 91% are singletons and the top ten take approximately 12%. Every single patient, without exception, relapsed after autologous stem cell transplantation, and brentuximab vedotin exposure varied. This sequence was found in a human donor with classical Hodgkin lymphoma. This rearrangement joins TRBV4-3 to TRBJ2-3; maybe TRBD1 (6 bases). Here the sequenced sample was peripheral blood mononuclear cells (PBMCs), taken at baseline. DNA of the CDR3: TGCGCCAGCAGCCAAGAACAGGGACGGTCAGATACGCAGTATTTT. This gives the protein CASSQEQGRSDTQYF.